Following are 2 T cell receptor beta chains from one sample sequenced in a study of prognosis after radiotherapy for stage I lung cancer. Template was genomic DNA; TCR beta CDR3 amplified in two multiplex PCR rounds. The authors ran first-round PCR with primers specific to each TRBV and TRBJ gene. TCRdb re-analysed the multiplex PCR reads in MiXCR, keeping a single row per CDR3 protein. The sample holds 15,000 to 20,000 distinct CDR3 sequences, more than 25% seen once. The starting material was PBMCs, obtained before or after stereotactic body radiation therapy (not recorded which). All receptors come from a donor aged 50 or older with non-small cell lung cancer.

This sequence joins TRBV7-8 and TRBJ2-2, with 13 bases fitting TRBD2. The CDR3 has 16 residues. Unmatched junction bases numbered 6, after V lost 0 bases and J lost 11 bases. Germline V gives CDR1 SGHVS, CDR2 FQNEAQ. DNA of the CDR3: TGTGCCAGCAGCTTAGCGGGACTAGCGGGGACCAGTGAGCTGTTTTTT. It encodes CASSLAGLAGTSELFF.

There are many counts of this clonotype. The CDR3 nucleotides are TGCAGCGATACAGGGAATGGGGCTGAAGCTTTCTTT. Protein product: CSDTGNGAEAFF. This chain links TRBV29-1 with TRBJ1-1, with D possibly matching TRBD1 (6 bases). The CDR3 covers 12 residues. Between the trimmed V and J ends, which lost 7 bases and 6 bases, there was a span of 15 bases. In germline, CDR1 is SQVTM, CDR2 ANQGSEA. Full variable domain (outside the CDR3, taken from reference TRBV29-1 and TRBJ1-1): SAVISQKPSRDICQRGTSLTIQCQVDSQVTMMFWYRQQPGQSLTLIATANQGSEATYESGFVIDKFPISRPNLTFSTLTVSNMSPEDSSIYLCSDTGNGAEAFFGQGTRLTVV.